The present entry profiles one TCR beta chain with its context. Assay: immunoSEQ multiplex PCR; the TCRdb copy retains only in-frame clones and omits some. The sample has approximately 97,000 clones, more than 75% seen once. V was clipped by 5 bases and J by 4 bases; unmatched bases: 10. Germline lookup yields CDR1 MNHEY and CDR2 SVGEGT. The CDR3 covers 16 residues. This specimen belongs to a study of blood T cell repertoires in COVID-19. For the study at large: The analysed material was cDNA or gDNA that came from T cells, B-cell-depleted T cells, or PBMCs.

This receptor was taken from a man aged 60 to 69 with active or convalescent COVID-19. This sequence joins TRBV6-2 or TRBV6-3 and TRBJ2-1; 8 nucleotides align to TRBD1. Sequenced: peripheral blood. Written as DNA, the CDR3 is TGTGCCAGCAGTAAAAGGACAGGGACTTTGTACAATGAGCAGTTCTTC. Translated, it gives CASSKRTGTLYNEQFF.